Listed below are T cell receptor beta chains from one sample, sequenced in a study of T cells after yellow fever vaccination. Each CDR3 protein gets one entry after TCRdb re-called the 5' RACE reads with MiXCR. The repertoire holds about 400,000 distinct CDR3 sequences, with 6.2% as singletons. The sequencing used PBMCs, collected 5 days after the yellow fever booster vaccination. These receptors were collected from a man aged 25-40 years who received the YFV17D yellow fever vaccine. The conserved cysteine and the conserved F or W are not part of the CDR3 here.

10 | TRBV20-1 | SAPTPTYEQY
14 | TRBV23-1 | ASPRGIGGIRQPQH
12 | TRBV7-3 | ASSSQFNTGELF
12 | TRBV6-1 | ASSWGQGSGELF
12 | TRBV18 | ASSPAGPGQPRH
11 | TRBV29-1 | SGGTRGGGELF
12 | TRBV5-1 | ASSHGPNTGELF
15 | TRBV7-2 | ASSPRWDRVGNTEAF
13 | TRBV3-1 | TSSHSGNRNQPQH
13 | TRBV5-1 | ASSLGLAGRYEQY
12 | TRBV10-3 | AISVGSRGDGYT
12 | TRBV14 | ASSQDMWNSPLH
11 | TRBV12-3/TRBV12-4 | ASSLGGTPGYT
15 | TRBV28 | ASSLSSSGITYNEQF
9 | TRBV20-1 | SAPANYGYT
11 | TRBV29-1 | SGSTGDATEAF
14 | TRBV28 | ASSFGRNSNTGELF
13 | TRBV5-4 | ASSLKQGSPDTQY
15 | TRBV7-2 | ASSSNPVGGRGDTQY
15 | TRBV18 | ASSRTRGERIHNEQF
14 | TRBV5-1 | ASSMGQGLALEKLF
16 | TRBV11-2 | ASSLDPRGGTTKETQY
12 | TRBV20-1 | SARSGGADNEQF
11 | TRBV2 | ASTSRRTDTQY
12 | TRBV5-1 | ASSPGAGEETQY
12 | TRBV10-3 | AISEFQGTYEQY
14 | TRBV20-1 | SARTGDHPRSYEQY
14 | TRBV6-2/TRBV6-3 | ASSATGTTNTGELF
14 | TRBV20-1 | SALQGLAGGGDTQY
9 | TRBV20-1 | SARGRLAAD
10 | TRBV12-3/TRBV12-4 | ASSSQVETQY
10 | TRBV6-5 | ASSQGPFGQF
13 | TRBV7-8 | ASSSGGANTGELF
14 | TRBV20-1 | SASSPEVVGEETQY
10 | TRBV15 | ATSAGSYTQY
13 | TRBV20-1 | SAPTGRRGFYEQY
10 | TRBV9 | ASSGLDDEQF
11 | TRBV29-1 | SVDSDRGDTQY
12 | TRBV5-6 | ASSLEASDQPQH